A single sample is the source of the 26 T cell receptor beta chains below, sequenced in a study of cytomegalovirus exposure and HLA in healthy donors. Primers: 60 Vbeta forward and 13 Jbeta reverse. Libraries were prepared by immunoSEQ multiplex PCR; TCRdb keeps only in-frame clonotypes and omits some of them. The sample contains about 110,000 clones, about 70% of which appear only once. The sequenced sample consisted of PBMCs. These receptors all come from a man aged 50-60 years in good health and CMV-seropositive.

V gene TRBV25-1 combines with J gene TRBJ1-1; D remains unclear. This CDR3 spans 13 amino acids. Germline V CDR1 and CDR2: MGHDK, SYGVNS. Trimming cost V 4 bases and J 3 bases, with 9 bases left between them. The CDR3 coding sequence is TGTGCCAGCAGTGCCACAATATACACTGAAGCTTTCTTT. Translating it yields CASSATIYTEAFF.

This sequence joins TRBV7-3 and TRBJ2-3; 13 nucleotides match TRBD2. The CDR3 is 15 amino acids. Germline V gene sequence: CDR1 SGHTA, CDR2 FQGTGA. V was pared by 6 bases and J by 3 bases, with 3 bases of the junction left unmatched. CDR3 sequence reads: CASRLGLAGTDTQYF. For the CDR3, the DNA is TGTGCCAGCAGATTGGGACTAGCGGGAACAGATACGCAGTATTTT.

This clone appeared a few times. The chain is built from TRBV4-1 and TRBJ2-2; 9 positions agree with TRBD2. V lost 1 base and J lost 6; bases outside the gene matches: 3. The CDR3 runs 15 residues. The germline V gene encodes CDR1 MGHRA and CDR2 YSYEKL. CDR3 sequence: CASSQGVAGAGELFF. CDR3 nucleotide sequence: TGCGCCAGCAGCCAAGGAGTAGCGGGAGCCGGGGAGCTGTTTTTT.

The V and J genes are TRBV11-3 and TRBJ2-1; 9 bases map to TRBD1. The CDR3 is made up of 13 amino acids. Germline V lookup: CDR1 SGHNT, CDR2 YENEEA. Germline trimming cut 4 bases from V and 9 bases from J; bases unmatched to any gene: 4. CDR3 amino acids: CASSSQGAGEQFF. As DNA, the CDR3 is TGTGCCAGCAGCTCACAGGGGGCGGGTGAGCAGTTCTTC.

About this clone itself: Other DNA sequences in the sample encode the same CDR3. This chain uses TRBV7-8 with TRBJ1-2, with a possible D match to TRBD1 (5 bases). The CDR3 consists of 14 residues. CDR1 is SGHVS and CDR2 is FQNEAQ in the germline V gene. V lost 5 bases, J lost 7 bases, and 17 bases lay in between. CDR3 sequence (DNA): TGTGCCAGCAGCGCCGGCGGGGGGGTAGGTGGCTACACCTTC. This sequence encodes CASSAGGGVGGYTF.

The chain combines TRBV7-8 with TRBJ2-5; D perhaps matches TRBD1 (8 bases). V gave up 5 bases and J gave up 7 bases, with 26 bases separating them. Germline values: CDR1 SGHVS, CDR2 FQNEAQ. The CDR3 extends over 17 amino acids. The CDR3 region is CASSPHLAAGGGGTQYF. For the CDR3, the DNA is TGTGCCAGCAGCCCACATCTAGCGGCAGGGGGCGGGGGGACCCAGTACTTC.

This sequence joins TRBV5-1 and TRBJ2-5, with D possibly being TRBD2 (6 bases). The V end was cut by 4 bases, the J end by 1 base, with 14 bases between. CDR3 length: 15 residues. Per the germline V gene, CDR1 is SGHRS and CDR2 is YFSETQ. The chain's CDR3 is CASSLSGTFQETQYF. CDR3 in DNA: TGCGCCAGCAGCCTGTCGGGGACTTTCCAAGAGACCCAGTACTTC.

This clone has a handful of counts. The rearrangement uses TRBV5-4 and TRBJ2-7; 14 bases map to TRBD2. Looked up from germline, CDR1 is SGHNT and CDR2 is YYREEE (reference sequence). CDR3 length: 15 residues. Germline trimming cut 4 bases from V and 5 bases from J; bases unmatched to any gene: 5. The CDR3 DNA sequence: TGTGCCAGCAGCCCTCCGGGACTAGCGGGAGACGAGCAGTACTTC. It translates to CASSPPGLAGDEQYF.

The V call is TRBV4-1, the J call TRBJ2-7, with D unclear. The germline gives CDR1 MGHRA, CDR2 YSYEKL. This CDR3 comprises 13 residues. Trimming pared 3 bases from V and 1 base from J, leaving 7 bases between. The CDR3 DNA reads TGCGCCAGCAGCCAGCTAATTTCCTACGAGCAGTACTTC. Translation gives CASSQLISYEQYF.

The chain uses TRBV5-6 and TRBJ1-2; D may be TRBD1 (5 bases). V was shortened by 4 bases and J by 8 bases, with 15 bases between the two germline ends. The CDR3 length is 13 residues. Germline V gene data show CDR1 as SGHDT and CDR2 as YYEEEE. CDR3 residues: CASSPGAREGYTF. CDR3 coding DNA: TGTGCCAGCAGCCCGGGAGCCAGGGAAGGCTACACCTTC.

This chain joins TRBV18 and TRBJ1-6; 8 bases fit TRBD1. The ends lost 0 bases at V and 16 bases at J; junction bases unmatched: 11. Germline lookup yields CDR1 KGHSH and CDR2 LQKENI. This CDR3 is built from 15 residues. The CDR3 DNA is TGTGCCAGCTCACCACCCTCTTTCCCGAGACAGGGGCTCCACTTT. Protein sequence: CASSPPSFPRQGLHF.

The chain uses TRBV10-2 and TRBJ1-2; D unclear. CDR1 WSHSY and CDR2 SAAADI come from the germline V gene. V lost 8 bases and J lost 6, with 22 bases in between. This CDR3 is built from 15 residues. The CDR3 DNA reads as TGCGCCAGCTCCGCCGATATCTACCCACCGAATGGCTACACCTTC. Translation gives CASSADIYPPNGYTF.

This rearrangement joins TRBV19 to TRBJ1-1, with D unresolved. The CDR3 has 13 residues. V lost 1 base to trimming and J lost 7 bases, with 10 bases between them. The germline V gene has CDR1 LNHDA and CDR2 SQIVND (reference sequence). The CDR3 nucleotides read TGTGCCAGTAGTATAGGACCACAGCTTGAAGCTTTCTTT. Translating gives CASSIGPQLEAFF.

CDR3: CASSSRDRGDTEAFF. In DNA, the CDR3 is TGCGCCAGCAGCTCGCGGGACAGGGGAGACACTGAAGCTTTCTTT. This chain connects TRBV5-1 to TRBJ1-1; 10 bases line up with TRBD1. CDR1 and CDR2 (germline): SGHRS, YFSETQ. The V and J ends lost 3 bases and 3 bases, in that order; junction bases with no gene match: 5. The CDR3 consists of 15 residues.

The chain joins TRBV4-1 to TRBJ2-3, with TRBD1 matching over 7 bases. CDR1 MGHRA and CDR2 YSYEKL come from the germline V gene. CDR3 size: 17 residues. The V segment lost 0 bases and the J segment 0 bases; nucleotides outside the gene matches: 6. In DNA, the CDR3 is TGCGCCAGCAGCCAAGATCCAGGGGGTGTAAGCACAGATACGCAGTATTTT. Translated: CASSQDPGGVSTDTQYF.

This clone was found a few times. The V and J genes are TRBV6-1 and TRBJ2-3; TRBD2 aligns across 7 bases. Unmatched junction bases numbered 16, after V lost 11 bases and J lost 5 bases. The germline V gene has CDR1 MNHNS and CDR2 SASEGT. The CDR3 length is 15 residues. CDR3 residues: CAAQTAGLAEDTQYF. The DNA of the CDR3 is TGTGCCGCCCAAACCGCCGGCCTAGCGGAAGATACGCAGTATTTT.

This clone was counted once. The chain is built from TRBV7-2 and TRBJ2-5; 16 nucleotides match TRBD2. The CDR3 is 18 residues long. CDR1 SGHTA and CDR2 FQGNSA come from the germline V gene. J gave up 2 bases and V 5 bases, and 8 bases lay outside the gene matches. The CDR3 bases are TGTGCCAGCAGCCCCGGGACTAGCGGGAGGGTAGTTCAAGAGACCCAGTACTTC. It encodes CASSPGTSGRVVQETQYF. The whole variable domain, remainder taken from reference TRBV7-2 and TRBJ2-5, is GAGVSQSPSNKVTEKGKDVELRCDPISGHTALYWYRQSLGQGLEFLIYFQGNSAPDKSGLPSDRFSAERTGGSVSTLTIQRTQQEDSAVYLCASSPGTSGRVVQETQYFGPGTRLLVL.

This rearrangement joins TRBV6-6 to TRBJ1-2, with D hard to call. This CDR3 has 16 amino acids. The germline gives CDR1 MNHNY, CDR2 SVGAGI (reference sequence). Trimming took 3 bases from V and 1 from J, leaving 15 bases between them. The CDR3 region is CASSYLSRKSNYGYTF. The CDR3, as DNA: TGTGCCAGCAGTTATTTGTCCAGGAAGAGTAACTATGGCTACACCTTC.

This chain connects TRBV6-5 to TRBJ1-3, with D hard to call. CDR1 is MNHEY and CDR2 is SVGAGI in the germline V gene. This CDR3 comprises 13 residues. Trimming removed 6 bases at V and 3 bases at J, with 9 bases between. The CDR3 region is CASRNRGGNTIYF. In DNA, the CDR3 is TGTGCCAGCAGGAATAGAGGTGGAAACACCATATATTTT.

CDR3 loop: CASTIGDSSTDTQYF. CDR3 DNA: TGTGCCAGCACGATAGGCGACTCTAGCACAGATACGCAGTATTTT. The chain employs TRBV11-2 and TRBJ2-3, with D unresolved. V shed 7 bases and J shed 0 bases, with 14 bases lying between them. Germline V gene lookup returns CDR1 SGHAT and CDR2 FQNNGV. The CDR3 is 15 residues long.

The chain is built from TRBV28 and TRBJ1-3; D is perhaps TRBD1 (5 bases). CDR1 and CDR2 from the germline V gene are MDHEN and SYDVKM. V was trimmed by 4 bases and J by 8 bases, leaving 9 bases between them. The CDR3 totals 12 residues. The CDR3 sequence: CASSSGEHTIYF. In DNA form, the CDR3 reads TGTGCCAGCAGTTCGGGGGAACACACCATATATTTT.

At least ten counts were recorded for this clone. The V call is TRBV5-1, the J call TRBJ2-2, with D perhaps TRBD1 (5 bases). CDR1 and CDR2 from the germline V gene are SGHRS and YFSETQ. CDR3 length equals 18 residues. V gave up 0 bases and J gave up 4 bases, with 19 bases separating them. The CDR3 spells CASSLEPTAGRGTGELFF. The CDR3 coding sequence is TGCGCCAGCAGCTTGGAACCCACGGCAGGGCGCGGCACCGGGGAGCTGTTTTTT.

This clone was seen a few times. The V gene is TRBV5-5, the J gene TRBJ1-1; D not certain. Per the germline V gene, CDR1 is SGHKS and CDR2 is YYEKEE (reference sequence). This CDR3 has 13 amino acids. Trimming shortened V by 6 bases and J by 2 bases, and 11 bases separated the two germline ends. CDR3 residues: CASTSFINTEAFF. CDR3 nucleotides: TGTGCCAGCACCTCTTTTATCAACACTGAAGCTTTCTTT.

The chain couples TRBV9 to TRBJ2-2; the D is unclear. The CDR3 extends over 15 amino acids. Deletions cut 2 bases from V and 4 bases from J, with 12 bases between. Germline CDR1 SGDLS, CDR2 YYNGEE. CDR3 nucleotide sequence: TGTGCCAGCAGCGTTGGAGTGCCGGGCACCGGGGAGCTGTTTTTT. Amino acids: CASSVGVPGTGELFF.

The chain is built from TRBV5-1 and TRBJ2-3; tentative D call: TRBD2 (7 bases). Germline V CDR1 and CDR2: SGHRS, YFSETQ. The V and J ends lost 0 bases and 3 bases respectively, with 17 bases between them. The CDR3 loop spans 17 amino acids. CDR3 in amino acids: CASSLERAGAMTDTQYF. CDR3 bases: TGCGCCAGCAGCTTGGAAAGGGCGGGGGCCATGACAGATACGCAGTATTTT. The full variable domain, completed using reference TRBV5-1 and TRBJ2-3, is KAGVTQTPRYLIKTRGQQVTLSCSPISGHRSVSWYQQTPGQGLQFLFEYFSETQRNKGNFPGRFSGRQFSNSRSEMNVSTLELGDSALYLCASSLERAGAMTDTQYFGPGTRLTVL.

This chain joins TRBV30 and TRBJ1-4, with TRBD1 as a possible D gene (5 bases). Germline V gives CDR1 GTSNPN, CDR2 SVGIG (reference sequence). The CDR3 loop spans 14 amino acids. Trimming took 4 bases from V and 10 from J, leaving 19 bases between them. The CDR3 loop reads CAWTTTVALGKLFF. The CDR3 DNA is TGTGCCTGGACCACGACAGTGGCGCTGGGAAAACTGTTTTTT.